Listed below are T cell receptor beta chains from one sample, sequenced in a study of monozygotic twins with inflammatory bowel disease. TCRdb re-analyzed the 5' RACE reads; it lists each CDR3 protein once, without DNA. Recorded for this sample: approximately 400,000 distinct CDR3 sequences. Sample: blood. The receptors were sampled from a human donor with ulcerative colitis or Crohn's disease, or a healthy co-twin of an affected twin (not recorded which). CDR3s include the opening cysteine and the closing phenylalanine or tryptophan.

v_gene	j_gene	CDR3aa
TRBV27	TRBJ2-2	CASSPGGVGGELFF
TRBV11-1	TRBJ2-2	CASSQLAGGLTGELFF
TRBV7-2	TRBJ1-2	CASSPRARGSWGYTF
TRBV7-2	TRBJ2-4	CASSFSSELAKNIQYF
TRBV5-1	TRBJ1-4	CASSLATGGAEKLFF
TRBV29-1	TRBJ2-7	CSVFPGTKTKNEQYF
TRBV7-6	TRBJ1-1	CASSLGHFSGEAFF
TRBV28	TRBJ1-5	CASSTPFRINQPQHF
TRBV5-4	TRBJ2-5	CAGGGDGETQYF
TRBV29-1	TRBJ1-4	CSVMGRNGEKLFF
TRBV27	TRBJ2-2	CASSVRVTGELFF
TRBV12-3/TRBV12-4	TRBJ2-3	CASSLYGGPTDTQYF
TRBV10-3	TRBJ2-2	CAISERGVGNRNTGELFF
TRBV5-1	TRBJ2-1	CASSFGRGGSYNEQFF
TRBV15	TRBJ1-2	CATSREPDKHYGYTF
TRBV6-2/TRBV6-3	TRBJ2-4	CASSSLDRGRYIQYF
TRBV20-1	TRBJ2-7	CSAIPGPTLGEQYF
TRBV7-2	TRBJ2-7	CASSLGPGGYEQYF
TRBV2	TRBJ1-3	CASILARGISGNTIYF
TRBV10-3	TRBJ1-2	CASTSLGTQGENGYTF
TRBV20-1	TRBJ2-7	CSARDSGRTTYEQYF
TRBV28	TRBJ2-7	CASNDRTYEQYF
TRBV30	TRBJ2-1	CAWMAGPERGEQFF
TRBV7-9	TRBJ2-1	CASSLGITLRGNEQFF
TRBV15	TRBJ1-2	CATSPGGRGYTF
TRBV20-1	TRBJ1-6	CSASFFRDGNSPLHF
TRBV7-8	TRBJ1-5	CASSLLRGQPQHF
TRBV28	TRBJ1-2	CASSGAGGGMYGYTF
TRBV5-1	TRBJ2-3	CASSLRLASTDTQYF
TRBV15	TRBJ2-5	CATSRDRDKETQYF
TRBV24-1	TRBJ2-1	CATSDRGVDEQFF
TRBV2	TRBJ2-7	CASSGLPSSYEQYF
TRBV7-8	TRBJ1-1	CASSLDRVGAMDTEAFF
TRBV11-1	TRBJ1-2	CASSSRTAGYGYTF
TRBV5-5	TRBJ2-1	CASTRRPLAGYNEQFF
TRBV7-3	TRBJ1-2	CASSSTFGQGGYTF
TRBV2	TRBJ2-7	CASSEGGVLYEQYF
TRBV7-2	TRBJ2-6	CASSLEGTGANVLTF
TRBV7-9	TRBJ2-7	CASSSQTSIHPYEQYF
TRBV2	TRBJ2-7	CASSGSSGTYEQYF
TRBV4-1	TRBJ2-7	CASSQSGQFYEQYF
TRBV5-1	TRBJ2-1	CASSLELYFPEQFF
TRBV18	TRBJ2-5	CASSPGPMGGETQYF
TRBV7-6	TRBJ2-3	CASSPKSTDTQYF
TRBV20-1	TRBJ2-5	CSARQLQETQYF
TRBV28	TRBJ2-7	CASNLRGQSYEQYF
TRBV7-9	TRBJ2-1	CASSLPAGVGGNEQFF
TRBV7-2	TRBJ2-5	CASSWIAGFQETQYF
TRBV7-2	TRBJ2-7	CASSFGLAGPTYEQYF
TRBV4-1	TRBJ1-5	CASSQDFNQPQHF
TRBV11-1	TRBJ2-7	CASSLGSAGTSYEQYF
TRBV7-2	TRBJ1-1	CASSHMRDMNTEAFF
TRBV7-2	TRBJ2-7	CASSFRAPGGVKTLSYEQYF
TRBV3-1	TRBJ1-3	CASSDRGNGNTIYF